The rows below give T cell receptor beta chains drawn from one sample of a study of post-analysis software for immune sequencing data. One entry per CDR3 protein results from TCRdb running MiXCR on the PCR reads. The data hold fewer than 550,000 distinct CDR3 sequences, with 34% observed a single time. The sequencing input was blood. These receptors came from a girl under 18 with multiple sclerosis. CDR3s include the opening cysteine and the closing phenylalanine or tryptophan. D genes are given only for firm matches. Some rows mark clone size as missing; the rest say once, few, many or name a class of expanded clone.

TRBJ1-2 - TRBV3-1 - TGTGCCAGCAGCCAAGTCATCGCAGGGGACTATGGCTACACCTTC CASSQVIAGDYGYTF
TRBJ1-5 - TRBV20-1 TRBD1 TGCAGTGCTACCGGGACAGGGGGCTCTGCGGACCTCAATCAGCCCCAGCATTTT CSATGTGGSADLNQPQHF
TRBJ2-1 - TRBV5-1 - TGCGCCAGCAGCCGGGCGACAGACAACTCCTACAATGAGCAGTTCTTC CASSRATDNSYNEQFF
TRBJ2-7 - TRBV28 - TGTGCCAGCAGCAGATCGACCTACGAGCAGTACTTC CASSRSTYEQYF
TRBJ2-7 few TRBV20-1 - TGCAGTGCTAGAGTACTCCTGATCAATTCCTACGAGCAGTACTTC CSARVLLINSYEQYF
TRBJ1-5 - TRBV18 - TGTGCCAGCTCGGAGGCGGGAGGGGGTCAGCCCCAGCATTTT CASSEAGGGQPQHF
TRBJ2-7 - TRBV27 TRBD1 TGTGCCAGCAGTTTAATAGGACAGGGGAATAACTACGAGCAGTACTTC CASSLIGQGNNYEQYF
TRBJ1-5 - TRBV19 TRBD1 TGTGCCAGTAGTACGGACAGGAGCAATCAGCCCCAGCATTTT CASSTDRSNQPQHF
TRBJ2-2 - TRBV10-3 - TGTGCCATCGGGACCGCTAACACCGGGGAGCTGTTTTTT CAIGTANTGELFF
TRBJ1-4 - TRBV12-3/TRBV12-4 - TGTGCCAGCAGTTCCCCTGGGCAGGGGCTCGAAAAACTGTTTTTT CASSSPGQGLEKLFF
TRBJ2-6 - TRBV10-3 TRBD1 TGTGCCATCAGTGAGTTCGGGACAGCCTCTGGGGCCAACGTCCTGACTTTC CAISEFGTASGANVLTF
TRBJ2-3 - TRBV5-6 TRBD2 TGTGCCAGCAGCCTTACTAGCGGGGGCACCTCGGATACGCAGTATTTT CASSLTSGGTSDTQYF
TRBJ2-5 few TRBV10-3 TRBD2 TGTGCCATCACCCCCTCGGGGGGCCAAGAGACCCAGTACTTC CAITPSGGQETQYF
TRBJ2-5 once TRBV20-1 TRBD1 TGCAGTGCTAGCCCTCCGGCCTTGACCGGGACAGAAGAGACCCAGTACTTC CSASPPALTGTEETQYF
TRBJ1-4 few TRBV6-1 - TGTGCCGTTCCCAACGGAGAAAAACTGTTTTTT CAVPNGEKLFF
TRBJ1-2 - TRBV9 TRBD1 TGTGCCAGCAGCGTAGAGGGGGCTCGGGGCTACACCTTC CASSVEGARGYTF
TRBJ2-2 - TRBV29-1 - TGCAGCGTTTGGAAGGCAAACACCGGGGAGCTGTTTTTT CSVWKANTGELFF
TRBJ2-1 few TRBV11-2 TRBD2 TGTGCCAGCAGCTTAGCCGGGGGGGGATACAATGAGCAGTTCTTC CASSLAGGGYNEQFF
TRBJ1-1 - TRBV20-1 - TGCAGTGCTAGAGATCGCCGGGCCCCTGAAGCTTTCTTT CSARDRRAPEAFF
TRBJ2-5 few TRBV28 TRBD1 TGTGCCAGCACCGTTCCAGGGGGCTACCAAGAGACCCAGTACTTC CASTVPGGYQETQYF
TRBJ2-7 - TRBV6-2/TRBV6-3 - TGTGCCAGCACCAGGGGCGGCAGTTCCTACGAGCAGTACTTC CASTRGGSSYEQYF
TRBJ2-5 - TRBV18 - TGTGCCAGCTCACCTTCCGGACAGACCAAGACCCAGTACTTC CASSPSGQTKTQYF
TRBJ2-7 - TRBV12-3/TRBV12-4 TRBD1 TGTGCCAGCAGACCGGGACAGGGGTTTGTCGAGCAGTACTTC CASRPGQGFVEQYF
TRBJ2-1 - TRBV3-1 TRBD1 TGTGCCAGCAGCCCCGGGACAGGGAAGGTCGATGAGCAGTTCTTC CASSPGTGKVDEQFF
TRBJ1-1 - TRBV5-1 TRBD1 TGCGCCAGCAGCTTTTGGGACAGCGGCACTGAAGCTTTCTTT CASSFWDSGTEAFF